This passage covers 25 T cell receptor beta chains from one sample sequenced in a study of blood T cell repertoires in COVID-19. Using immunoSEQ multiplex PCR, the repertoire was profiled, and TCRdb retains in-frame clones only, with some absent. The data hold 250,000 to 300,000 clones, with about nine tenths observed a single time. Source material: PBMCs or T cells enriched from blood (not recorded which). The origin of the receptors is a woman aged 40 to 55 who had recovered from COVID-19.

This clone appeared a few times. J is TRBJ2-7 and V is TRBV7-6; 10 nucleotides agree with TRBD1. The CDR3 contains 15 residues. The V gene's germline CDR1 is SGHVS and CDR2 FNYEAQ. V dropped 3 bases and J dropped 7; count of bases not matched to a gene: 9. The CDR3 loop is CASSFNPGTGEEQYF. In DNA form, the CDR3 reads TGTGCCAGCAGCTTTAATCCCGGGACAGGGGAAGAGCAGTACTTC. The full variable domain, rest sourced from reference TRBV7-6 and TRBJ2-7, is GAGVSQSPRYKVTKRGQDVALRCDPISGHVSLYWYRQALGQGPEFLTYFNYEAQQDKSGLPNDRFSAERPEGSISTLTIQRTEQRDSAMYRCASSFNPGTGEEQYFGPGTRLTVT.

This clone has more than one count but fewer than ten. J is TRBJ2-1 and V is TRBV5-5; 7 bases map to TRBD2. The CDR3 is 14 residues long. The ends lost 5 bases at V and 3 bases at J; junction bases unmatched: 5. Germline V gene lookup returns CDR1 SGHKS and CDR2 YYEKEE (reference sequence). The CDR3 loop reads CASRSGTNYNEQFF. The CDR3 nucleotides are TGTGCCAGCAGGTCCGGGACTAACTACAATGAGCAGTTCTTC.

V gene TRBV19 combines with J gene TRBJ1-4; D ambiguous. V was pared by 4 bases and J by 5 bases, with 17 bases between. Germline CDR1 LNHDA, CDR2 SQIVND (reference sequence). The CDR3 contains 16 residues. CDR3: CASSSPTIRRNEKLFF. Written as DNA, the CDR3 is TGTGCCAGTAGTAGCCCAACCATCAGAAGAAATGAAAAACTGTTTTTT.

The chain is built from TRBV2 and TRBJ1-5, with 7 bases lining up with TRBD1. The V gene end was trimmed by 5 bases and the J gene end by 1 base; junction bases not matched to a gene: 5. The CDR3 length is 15 residues. Germline CDR1 and CDR2: SNHLY and FYNNEI. CDR3 nucleotide sequence: TGTGCCAGCAGTTTAAGGACAGGAAGCAATCAGCCCCAGCATTTT. Translating gives CASSLRTGSNQPQHF.

The J gene is TRBJ2-3, the V gene TRBV9, with TRBD2 matching 11 bases. The CDR3 runs to 16 residues. Trimming cost V 3 bases and J 8 bases; bases outside gene matches: 11. Germline V gene lookup returns CDR1 SGDLS and CDR2 YYNGEE. CDR3 in DNA: TGTGCCAGCAGCGCCTATGTAGCGGGAGGGCGAGGTACGCAGTATTTT. Residues: CASSAYVAGGRGTQYF.

V usage is TRBV29-1 and J usage is TRBJ1-2, with D possibly TRBD1 on 5 matching bases. V was cut by 4 bases and J by 2 bases, with 20 bases left in between. The CDR3 is made up of 16 amino acids. From germline, CDR1 is SQVTM and CDR2 ANQGSEA. CDR3 amino acids: CSVGWFGGKGNYGYTF. CDR3 in DNA: TGCAGCGTTGGATGGTTCGGGGGGAAGGGCAACTATGGCTACACCTTC. The full variable domain, its missing parts supplied by reference TRBV29-1 and TRBJ1-2, is SAVISQKPSRDICQRGTSLTIQCQVDSQVTMMFWYRQQPGQSLTLIATANQGSEATYESGFVIDKFPISRPNLTFSTLTVSNMSPEDSSIYLCSVGWFGGKGNYGYTFGSGTRLTVV.

The chain uses TRBV29-1 and TRBJ1-3; no definite D call. CDR1 is SQVTM and CDR2 is ANQGSEA in the germline V gene. V lost 6 bases to trimming and J lost 0 bases, with 15 bases between them. The CDR3 runs to 15 residues. Written as DNA, the CDR3 is TGCAGCGTCCGGGAGACATTCGGCTCTGGAAACACCATATATTTT. Translating gives CSVRETFGSGNTIYF.

This chain uses TRBV9 with TRBJ1-6; D remains unclear. Trimming cost V 4 bases and J 2 bases, with 16 bases left between them. The CDR3 spans 17 residues. Germline assignment: CDR1 SGDLS and CDR2 YYNGEE. The chain's CDR3 is CASSRSGSPTYNSPLHF. The CDR3 bases are TGTGCCAGCAGCCGTAGTGGGAGTCCGACCTATAATTCACCCCTCCACTTT.

Concerning this clone itself: One junction end disagrees with the germline gene, perhaps due to a read error. The gene calls are TRBV2 and TRBJ1-2; no clear D gene. This CDR3 spans 8 amino acids. Germline CDR1 SNHLY, CDR2 FYNNEI. The CDR3 loop is CASGGLFF. For the CDR3, the DNA is TGTGCCAGCGGAGGACTTTTCTTC.

The chain uses TRBV19 and TRBJ2-2; 8 bases line up with TRBD2. Germline lookup yields CDR1 LNHDA and CDR2 SQIVND (reference sequence). After removal of 6 bases from V and 6 bases from J, the junction contained 9 bases not matched to a gene. CDR3 size: 15 residues. The CDR3 here is CASRAGTSFAGELFF. CDR3 in DNA: TGTGCCAGTAGGGCCGGGACTAGTTTCGCCGGGGAGCTGTTTTTT. Drawing the rest from reference TRBV19 and TRBJ2-2, the complete variable domain is DGGITQSPKYLFRKEGQNVTLSCEQNLNHDAMYWYRQDPGQGLRLIYYSQIVNDFQKGDIAEGYSVSREKKESFPLTVTSAQKNPTAFYLCASRAGTSFAGELFFGEGSRLTVL.

The chain recombines TRBV4-2 with TRBJ2-7; 12 bases line up with TRBD2. With V trimmed by 4 bases and J by 5 bases, 12 bases remained unmatched. Germline CDR1 and CDR2: LGHNA and YNFKEQ. The CDR3 length is 17 residues. CDR3 sequence reads: CASSPRGLAGGRHEQYF. For the CDR3, the DNA is TGTGCCAGCAGCCCCCGGGGCCTAGCGGGAGGGCGGCACGAGCAGTACTTC.

The V gene is TRBV5-1, the J gene TRBJ2-5, with D unclear. The CDR3 consists of 11 residues. The V end was cut by 6 bases, the J end by 1 base, with 4 bases between. CDR1 is SGHRS and CDR2 is YFSETQ in the germline V gene. The CDR3: CASKLQETQYF. DNA of the CDR3: TGCGCCAGCAAACTCCAAGAGACCCAGTACTTC.

The rearrangement links TRBV4-1 to TRBJ2-3; D possibly corresponds to TRBD1 (6 bases). This CDR3 spans 15 amino acids. V lost 5 bases, J lost 0 bases, and 12 bases lay in between. Germline CDR1 reads MGHRA; CDR2 reads YSYEKL. CDR3 amino acids: CASSGRDTSTDTQYF. DNA for the CDR3: TGCGCCAGCAGCGGCCGGGACACTAGCACAGATACGCAGTATTTT.

The genes are TRBV4-1 and TRBJ1-3, with 10 bases aligning to TRBD1. Germline V CDR1 and CDR2: MGHRA, YSYEKL. This CDR3 spans 18 amino acids. The J segment lost 0 bases and the V segment lost 1 base, leaving 6 bases of the junction unmatched. The CDR3 DNA follows: TGCGCCAGCAGCCAAGGGCCGACAGGGGGCGTCTCTGGAAACACCATATATTTT. Its protein product is CASSQGPTGGVSGNTIYF.

V and J are TRBV11-3 and TRBJ2-5; TRBD1 might be the D (6 bases). The CDR3 totals 17 residues. The germline V and J ends were trimmed by 5 bases and 3 bases, with 22 bases remaining between them. Germline lookup yields CDR1 SGHNT and CDR2 YENEEA. Here the CDR3 DNA reads TGTGCCAGCAGCCTCGAGCAGGGGCGTAGAGGGGAAGAGACCCAGTACTTC. Translated: CASSLEQGRRGEETQYF. Variable domain in full (rest from reference TRBV11-3 and TRBJ2-5): EAGVVQSPRYKIIEKKQPVAFWCNPISGHNTLYWYLQNLGQGPELLIRYENEEAVDDSQLPKDRFSAERLKGVDSTLKIQPAELGDSAVYLCASSLEQGRRGEETQYFGPGTRLLVL.

In this sample, this clone turned up once. J is TRBJ2-3 and V is TRBV7-2, with a possible D match to TRBD1 (6 bases). The CDR3 contains 14 residues. The V gene's germline CDR1 is SGHTA and CDR2 FQGNSA. Trimming removed 4 bases from V and 1 base from J, with 9 bases in between. The CDR3 DNA follows: TGTGCCAGCAGCTACAGACAGGGCACAGATACGCAGTATTTT. Its translation: CASSYRQGTDTQYF.

J is TRBJ2-3 and V is TRBV30; tentatively, D is TRBD2 (6 bases). This CDR3 has 14 residues. The germline gives CDR1 GTSNPN, CDR2 SVGIG (reference sequence). Trimming removed 0 bases at V and 7 bases at J, with 14 bases between. The CDR3 DNA follows: TGTGCCTGGAGTGTACGGGAGAAAGGAAATACGCAGTATTTT. Translated: CAWSVREKGNTQYF.

The chain has TRBV7-8 and TRBJ1-2, with 8 nucleotides matching TRBD1. The J segment lost 6 bases and the V segment lost 2 bases, leaving 5 bases of the junction unmatched. This CDR3 has 14 amino acids. The germline V gene encodes CDR1 SGHVS and CDR2 FQNEAQ. CDR3 bases: TGTGCCAGCAGCTTAACACGGACAGGGCATGGCTACACCTTC. Its protein is CASSLTRTGHGYTF.

J is TRBJ1-4 and V is TRBV5-8, with 7 bases aligning to TRBD1. The V gene end was trimmed by 0 bases and the J gene end by 5 bases; junction bases not matched to a gene: 7. The CDR3 runs 16 residues. Germline CDR1 is SGHTS and CDR2 is YDEGEE. CDR3 protein: CASSLGRQGQNEKLFF. In DNA, the CDR3 is TGTGCCAGCAGCTTGGGGCGACAGGGCCAAAATGAAAAACTGTTTTTT.

The chain recombines TRBV18 with TRBJ1-3, with a possible D match to TRBD1 (6 bases). V lost 6 bases, J lost 0 bases, and 12 bases lay in between. In germline, CDR1 is KGHSH, CDR2 LQKENI. The CDR3 runs to 15 residues. CDR3 DNA sequence: TGTGCCAGCTCCCGATCGGACAGCTCTGGAAACACCATATATTTT. It is translated as CASSRSDSSGNTIYF.

This CDR3 reads CASSRSGSKWNEQFF. CDR3 nucleotides: TGTGCCAGTAGTCGTAGCGGGAGTAAATGGAATGAGCAGTTCTTC. The rearrangement links TRBV19 to TRBJ2-1; 9 positions agree with TRBD2. Germline V gene lookup returns CDR1 LNHDA and CDR2 SQIVND (reference sequence). V trimming: 5 bases; J trimming: 7 bases; junction bases outside the gene matches: 9. The CDR3 totals 15 residues.

V is TRBV4-1 and J is TRBJ1-4; 7 nucleotides align to TRBD1. Germline CDR1 reads MGHRA; CDR2 reads YSYEKL. The CDR3 runs to 15 residues. With V trimmed by 3 bases and J by 5 bases, 6 bases remained unmatched. The CDR3 loop is CASSHPTGRNEKLFF. The CDR3 DNA is TGCGCCAGCAGCCACCCGACAGGGCGGAATGAAAAACTGTTTTTT.

The rearrangement links TRBV2 to TRBJ1-3, with a possible D match to TRBD1 (6 bases). With 2 bases removed from V and 0 bases from J, the gap between germline ends came to 14 bases. CDR1 is SNHLY, CDR2 FYNNEI, per germline. This CDR3 has 17 amino acids. CDR3 in DNA: TGTGCCAGCAGTGAAAGGGGGTACCCAAGCTCTGGAAACACCATATATTTT. Residues: CASSERGYPSSGNTIYF. The full variable domain, completed using reference TRBV2 and TRBJ1-3, is EPEVTQTPSHQVTQMGQEVILRCVPISNHLYFYWYRQILGQKVEFLVSFYNNEISEKSEIFDDQFSVERPDGSNFTLKIRSTKLEDSAMYFCASSERGYPSSGNTIYFGEGSWLTVV.

The CDR3 DNA reads TGTGCCAGCTCACCGCCCCTAGCGGGAGGGTCCGGTGAGCAGTTCTTC. This sequence encodes CASSPPLAGGSGEQFF. The V gene is TRBV18, the J gene TRBJ2-1; 12 positions agree with TRBD2. CDR3 length: 16 amino acids. With V trimmed by 3 bases and J by 9 bases, 9 bases remained unmatched. Germline CDR1 and CDR2: KGHSH and LQKENI.

In DNA, the CDR3 is TGCGCCAGCAGCCGGACCGCCGGAGGGTATGTCACAGATACGCAGTATTTT. Protein: CASSRTAGGYVTDTQYF. The chain couples TRBV4-3 to TRBJ2-3; D is possibly TRBD2 (6 bases). Per germline, CDR1 LGHNA and CDR2 YSLEER. The V end lost 4 bases, the J end lost 2 bases, and 19 bases lay between the germline ends. The CDR3 sequence is 17 residues long.